Listed here are 30 T cell receptor beta chains from one sample, sequenced in a study of cytomegalovirus exposure and HLA in healthy donors (dated 2017 in TCRdb). The library relied on the immunoSEQ multiplex PCR assay. For the multiplex PCR, a mixture combining 60 forward primers for TCR Vbeta segments and 13 reverse primers for TCR Jbeta segments was used. In TCRdb, the immuneACCESS table is reduced to in-frame sequences with V and J assigned. These tables do not hold every clone; where another copy was compared, an unresolved V gene accounts for under half, and the others remain unexplained. The sample records about 190,000 clones, 81% of which are singletons. The ten largest make up around 2.2% of the sample. Material: PBMCs. These receptor sequences come from a woman aged 18-29 years in good health and CMV-seropositive.

V is TRBV5-1 and J is TRBJ2-3; a weak D match, TRBD2 (7 bases). The CDR3 contains 16 residues. The V end was cut by 4 bases, the J end by 4 bases, with 19 bases between. Germline loops: CDR1 SGHRS, CDR2 YFSETQ. The CDR3 reads CASSRGGGRGSDTQYF. As DNA, the CDR3 is TGCGCCAGCAGCCGAGGGGGGGGGCGCGGTTCAGATACGCAGTATTTT.

The rearrangement uses TRBV2 and TRBJ1-4; 7 bases align to TRBD1. Trimming took 8 bases from V and 3 from J; bases not matched to a gene: 3. The length of the CDR3 is 13 residues. CDR1 is SNHLY, CDR2 FYNNEI, per germline. CDR3 DNA sequence: TGTGCCAGCTACAGGGGAGCTAATGAAAAACTGTTTTTT. Protein sequence: CASYRGANEKLFF.

In this sample, this clone turned up a few times. The V and J genes are TRBV29-1 and TRBJ1-1; 7 nucleotides align to TRBD1. CDR3 size: 13 residues. Trimming removed 3 bases from V and 1 base from J; junction bases left unmatched: 2. Per the germline V gene, CDR1 is SQVTM and CDR2 is ANQGSEA. The CDR3: CSVDTGENTEAFF. CDR3 bases: TGCAGCGTTGACACAGGGGAGAACACTGAAGCTTTCTTT.

The V and J genes are TRBV7-9 and TRBJ2-5; possible D gene TRBD2, 7 bases. The CDR3 totals 14 residues. Per germline, CDR1 SEHNR and CDR2 FQNEAQ (reference sequence). V was cut by 3 bases and J by 4 bases, with 12 bases left in between. This CDR3 reads CASSLGGAGETQYF. CDR3 DNA sequence: TGTGCCAGCAGCTTGGGGGGGGCTGGAGAGACCCAGTACTTC.

This sequence joins TRBV7-2 and TRBJ2-1, with a weak D call TRBD2 (5 bases). The V gene's germline CDR1 is SGHTA and CDR2 FQGNSA. V gave up 5 bases and J gave up 9 bases, with 20 bases separating them. The CDR3 runs to 15 residues. CDR3 sequence: CASSPLGGLVLEQFF. CDR3 nucleotides: TGTGCCAGCAGCCCCCTTGGAGGTCTAGTTCTTGAGCAGTTCTTC. Using reference TRBV7-2 and TRBJ2-1 for the parts outside the CDR3, the full variable domain is GAGVSQSPSNKVTEKGKDVELRCDPISGHTALYWYRQSLGQGLEFLIYFQGNSAPDKSGLPSDRFSAERTGGSVSTLTIQRTQQEDSAVYLCASSPLGGLVLEQFFGPGTRLTVL.

This chain joins TRBV7-9 and TRBJ2-7, with D hard to call. Per the germline V gene, CDR1 is SEHNR and CDR2 is FQNEAQ (reference sequence). V was trimmed by 5 bases and J by 3 bases, leaving 11 bases between them. This CDR3 spans 13 amino acids. The CDR3 reads CASSITGIYEQYF. As DNA, the CDR3 is TGTGCCAGCAGCATTACTGGTATCTACGAGCAGTACTTC. Full variable domain (outside the CDR3, taken from reference TRBV7-9 and TRBJ2-7): DTGVSQNPRHKITKRGQNVTFRCDPISEHNRLYWYRQTLGQGPEFLTYFQNEAQLEKSRLLSDRFSAERPKGSFSTLEIQRTEQGDSAMYLCASSITGIYEQYFGPGTRLTVT.

The CDR3 spells CASRGAGSSGANVLTF. In nucleotides, the CDR3 is TGCGCCAGCAGGGGGGCAGGCAGCTCTGGGGCCAACGTCCTGACTTTC. The chain uses TRBV4-3 and TRBJ2-6; a weak D match, TRBD1 (6 bases). Trimming removed 6 bases from V and 0 bases from J, with 12 bases in between. CDR3 length equals 16 residues. From germline, CDR1 is LGHNA and CDR2 YSLEER.

This rearrangement joins TRBV9 to TRBJ1-2; D call uncertain. CDR3 length: 14 amino acids. Germline lookup yields CDR1 SGDLS and CDR2 YYNGEE. V lost 0 bases to trimming and J lost 1 base, with 7 bases between them. This chain's CDR3 is CASSVAGFNYGYTF. In DNA form, the CDR3 reads TGTGCCAGCAGCGTAGCAGGATTTAACTATGGCTACACCTTC. Full variable domain (missing parts from reference TRBV9 and TRBJ1-2): DSGVTQTPKHLITATGQRVTLRCSPRSGDLSVYWYQQSLDQGLQFLIQYYNGEERAKGNILERFSAQQFPDLHSELNLSSLELGDSALYFCASSVAGFNYGYTFGSGTRLTVV.

The genes are TRBV19 and TRBJ2-3, with 7 bases aligning to TRBD1. V dropped 6 bases and J dropped 5; count of bases not matched to a gene: 8. Germline V gene sequence: CDR1 LNHDA, CDR2 SQIVND (reference sequence). This CDR3 spans 14 amino acids. CDR3 sequence (DNA): TGTGCCAGTAGGTCGGACAGGTGGTTAGATACGCAGTATTTT. This codes for CASRSDRWLDTQYF.

This chain connects TRBV30 to TRBJ1-4; TRBD1 might be the D (6 bases). Trimming removed 6 bases from V and 6 bases from J, with 14 bases in between. From germline, CDR1 is GTSNPN and CDR2 SVGIG (reference sequence). This CDR3 contains 13 residues. CDR3 loop: CACNFGGHEKLFF. DNA for the CDR3: TGTGCCTGTAATTTCGGGGGGCATGAAAAACTGTTTTTT.

This rearrangement joins TRBV15 to TRBJ2-4; 8 nucleotides line up with TRBD1. The J segment lost 3 bases and the V segment lost 2 bases, leaving 6 bases of the junction unmatched. From germline, CDR1 is LNHNV and CDR2 YYDKDF (reference sequence). This CDR3 comprises 16 residues. The CDR3 DNA follows: TGTGCCACCAGCAGACCCCGGGGGACAGGCAAAAACATTCAGTACTTC. It is translated as CATSRPRGTGKNIQYF. The full variable domain, completed using reference TRBV15 and TRBJ2-4, is DAMVIQNPRYQVTQFGKPVTLSCSQTLNHNVMYWYQQKSSQAPKLLFHYYDKDFNNEADTPDNFQSRRPNTSFCFLDIRSPGLGDTAMYLCATSRPRGTGKNIQYFGAGTRLSVL.

This clone was counted only a few times. V is TRBV6-5 and J is TRBJ1-2; 10 bases align to TRBD1. J lost 5 bases, V lost 4 bases, and 4 bases had no gene match. CDR1 and CDR2 from the germline V gene are MNHEY and SVGAGI. This CDR3 is 14 amino acids long. CDR3 sequence reads: CASSSGQGGYGYTF. Written as DNA, the CDR3 is TGTGCCAGCAGTTCCGGACAGGGGGGGTATGGCTACACCTTC.

This chain joins TRBV30 and TRBJ1-1; D not resolved. The CDR3 is 16 amino acids. Per the germline V gene, CDR1 is GTSNPN and CDR2 is SVGIG (reference sequence). CDR3 residues: CAWLRSPPLMNTEAFF. CDR3 DNA sequence: TGTGCTTGGCTACGGTCACCTCCCCTCATGAACACTGAAGCTTTCTTT.

V is TRBV6-1 and J is TRBJ1-5; TRBD1 might be the D (6 bases). V was trimmed by 8 bases and J by 7 bases, leaving 15 bases between them. The CDR3 extends over 13 amino acids. Germline loops: CDR1 MNHNS, CDR2 SASEGT. The CDR3 sequence: CASGKGVRQPQHF. As DNA, the CDR3 is TGTGCCAGCGGGAAGGGGGTACGCCAGCCCCAGCATTTT.

The chain links TRBV2 to TRBJ2-5, with TRBD2 matching over 9 bases. This CDR3 spans 13 amino acids. With V trimmed by 7 bases and J by 4 bases, 4 bases remained unmatched. Germline CDR1 and CDR2: SNHLY and FYNNEI. The CDR3 is CASKAGGPETQYF. For the CDR3, the DNA is TGTGCCAGCAAGGCGGGGGGGCCAGAGACCCAGTACTTC.

The sample holds one count of this clone. The J gene is TRBJ1-3, the V gene TRBV9; 7 bases align to TRBD1. Trimming cost V 0 bases and J 8 bases; bases outside gene matches: 8. CDR1 SGDLS and CDR2 YYNGEE come from the germline V gene. The CDR3 loop spans 15 amino acids. This chain's CDR3 is CASSVDWGQKDTIYF. In DNA form, the CDR3 reads TGTGCCAGCAGCGTAGACTGGGGACAGAAGGACACCATATATTTT.

V and J are TRBV6-4 and TRBJ2-7, with a tentative D call TRBD1 (6 bases). CDR1 and CDR2 (germline): MRHNA, SNTAGT. V was trimmed by 1 base and J by 2 bases, leaving 15 bases between them. The CDR3 length is 16 residues. CDR3 DNA sequence: TGTGCCAGCAGTGACTTTGGGACACCTACAGCCTACGAGCAGTACTTC. Translation gives CASSDFGTPTAYEQYF.

The chain combines TRBV23-1 with TRBJ2-7; 8 bases map to TRBD1. TRBV23-1 has ORF status, its function being uncertain. CDR3 length equals 15 residues. CDR3 loop: CASSQSGTGHYGQYV. In DNA form, the CDR3 reads TGCGCCAGCAGTCAATCGGGGACAGGACACTACGGGCAGTACGTC.

The chain uses TRBV11-2 and TRBJ1-2, with TRBD1 matching over 7 bases. Trimming removed 4 bases from V and 7 bases from J; junction bases left unmatched: 3. The germline CDR1 and CDR2 sequences are SGHAT and FQNNGV. CDR3 length: 12 amino acids. CDR3 loop: CASSSQGGGYTF. The CDR3 DNA reads as TGTGCCAGCAGCTCCCAGGGGGGTGGCTACACCTTC.

V gene TRBV5-1 combines with J gene TRBJ2-1, with TRBD2 matching 8 bases. The germline gives CDR1 SGHRS, CDR2 YFSETQ. This CDR3 is 20 amino acids long. After removal of 1 base from V and 3 bases from J, the junction contained 18 bases not matched to a gene. This CDR3 reads CASSLRSVGRGGFGYNEQFF. CDR3 DNA sequence: TGCGCCAGCAGCTTGAGGTCAGTTGGGCGCGGGGGGTTCGGCTACAATGAGCAGTTCTTC.

The chain uses TRBV4-1 and TRBJ1-1, with D uncertain. The germline V gene has CDR1 MGHRA and CDR2 YSYEKL. The length of the CDR3 is 15 residues. V lost 1 base and J lost 5, with 14 bases in between. In DNA form, the CDR3 reads TGCGCCAGCAGCCAAGGAGCATTTCGAGGGACTGAAGCTTTCTTT. It yields the protein CASSQGAFRGTEAFF.

This clone has just one count. The CDR3 region has the DNA TGTGCCAGCAGCGCTCGGACAGGGGAGAACTATGGCTACACCTTC. As protein: CASSARTGENYGYTF. J is TRBJ1-2 and V is TRBV9, with 9 bases fitting TRBD1. The trim removed 3 bases at V and 2 bases at J, leaving 5 bases unmatched. The CDR3 loop spans 15 amino acids. The V gene's germline CDR1 is SGDLS and CDR2 YYNGEE.

The CDR3 spells CASSLQTSGGASLDTQYF. Here the CDR3 DNA reads TGTGCCAGCAGCTTACAGACTAGCGGGGGGGCCTCCTTGGATACGCAGTATTTT. The gene calls are TRBV7-2 and TRBJ2-3, with 14 nucleotides matching TRBD2. The ends lost 2 bases at V and 6 bases at J; junction bases unmatched: 10. Germline V gene lookup returns CDR1 SGHTA and CDR2 FQGNSA. CDR3 length: 18 residues.

The chain is built from TRBV5-4 and TRBJ2-1, with 9 bases identical to TRBD2. Trimming cost V 3 bases and J 2 bases; bases outside gene matches: 3. The CDR3 extends over 15 amino acids. CDR1 is SGHNT and CDR2 is YYREEE in the germline V gene (reference sequence). The chain's CDR3 is CASSYLAGPYNEQFF. DNA for the CDR3: TGTGCCAGCAGCTATCTAGCGGGGCCCTACAATGAGCAGTTCTTC.

The chain couples TRBV30 to TRBJ1-5, with TRBD1 as a possible D gene (6 bases). The CDR3 consists of 18 residues. V gave up 1 base and J gave up 2 bases, with 21 bases separating them. The germline V gene has CDR1 GTSNPN and CDR2 SVGIG (reference sequence). CDR3 in DNA: TGTGCCTGGAGTGACGACTACATTCCCCGACAGGGCAATCAGCCCCAGCATTTT. Its protein product is CAWSDDYIPRQGNQPQHF.

This clone was seen a handful of times. The chain uses TRBV7-9 and TRBJ1-1; no clear D. The germline V and J ends were trimmed by 5 bases and 1 base, with 11 bases remaining between them. Germline CDR1 reads SEHNR; CDR2 reads FQNEAQ (reference sequence). CDR3 length equals 14 residues. CDR3 sequence (DNA): TGTGCCAGCAGCGCCCAGTCAGGGAACACTGAAGCTTTCTTT. Amino acids: CASSAQSGNTEAFF.

The table lists this clone with a count of one. The rearrangement joins TRBV5-1 to TRBJ1-2; 7 bases are a match to TRBD1. This CDR3 is built from 14 residues. The germline CDR1 and CDR2 sequences are SGHRS and YFSETQ. The V gene end was trimmed by 4 bases and the J gene end by 2 bases; junction bases not matched to a gene: 5. CDR3 coding DNA: TGCGCCAGCAGCCCGGCGGGACAGAACTATGGCTACACCTTC. Its translation: CASSPAGQNYGYTF.

The chain couples TRBV4-1 to TRBJ1-2, with D perhaps matching TRBD1 (6 bases). This CDR3 is built from 16 residues. Germline lookup yields CDR1 MGHRA and CDR2 YSYEKL. V gave up 1 base and J gave up 4 bases, with 16 bases separating them. CDR3 sequence reads: CASSQAGGFNIYGYTF. The CDR3 nucleotides are TGCGCCAGCAGCCAAGCTGGGGGCTTTAATATCTATGGCTACACCTTC.

This rearrangement joins TRBV5-4 to TRBJ1-2; the D gene is possibly TRBD1 (6 bases). Trimming cost V 3 bases and J 3 bases, with 12 bases left between them. CDR3 size: 14 residues. Per the germline V gene, CDR1 is SGHNT and CDR2 is YYREEE (reference sequence). The CDR3, as DNA: TGTGCCAGCAGCTCACAGGGAGGGGACTATGGCTACACCTTC. It codes for CASSSQGGDYGYTF. Combining the CDR3 with reference TRBV5-4 and TRBJ1-2 gives the whole variable domain ETGVTQSPTHLIKTRGQQVTLRCSSQSGHNTVSWYQQALGQGPQFIFQYYREEENGRGNFPPRFSGLQFPNYSSELNVNALELDDSALYLCASSSQGGDYGYTFGSGTRLTVV.

The genes are TRBV7-9 and TRBJ2-3, with TRBD2 identical over 7 bases. Germline lookup yields CDR1 SEHNR and CDR2 FQNEAQ (reference sequence). This CDR3 has 16 amino acids. V shed 6 bases and J 3 bases; nucleotides not matched to a gene: 12. The CDR3 sequence is CASSPRGGVATDTQYF. The CDR3 DNA reads as TGTGCCAGCAGTCCCCGGGGAGGGGTCGCAACAGATACGCAGTATTTT.